The 12 T cell receptor beta chains presented below share a single source sample, sequenced in a study of T cell responses to AZD1222 COVID-19 vaccine. Some clones are missing from TCRdb's copy, which holds only in-frame ones; the method was immunoSEQ multiplex PCR. This sample yields about 110,000 clones, of which approximately 86% are seen a single time; approximately 3% belongs to the top ten. Specimen: peripheral blood, collected on day 0 of AZD1222 vaccination. These receptors all stem from an adult in good health.

The CDR3 protein is CASSQDMGENTEAFF. The CDR3 DNA reads TGCGCCAGCAGCCAAGATATGGGGGAGAACACTGAAGCTTTCTTT. The rearrangement joins TRBV4-3 to TRBJ1-1; D possibly corresponds to TRBD1 (5 bases). V was pared by 0 bases and J by 1 base, with 9 bases between. Germline lookup yields CDR1 LGHNA and CDR2 YSLEER. This CDR3 contains 15 residues.

The genes are TRBV19 and TRBJ2-7; tentatively, D is TRBD2 (5 bases). Germline values: CDR1 LNHDA, CDR2 SQIVND (reference sequence). The CDR3 is made up of 13 amino acids. The V gene lost 5 bases and the J gene lost 3 bases, with 11 bases spanning the gap. The CDR3 sequence is CASSPGRGYEQYF. CDR3 sequence (DNA): TGTGCCAGTAGTCCAGGTCGGGGCTACGAGCAGTACTTC.

V and J are TRBV28 and TRBJ1-3; 10 nucleotides line up with TRBD1. Trimming cost V 3 bases and J 8 bases; bases outside gene matches: 4. CDR3 length: 14 amino acids. Germline CDR1 and CDR2: MDHEN and SYDVKM. Here the CDR3 reads CASSLGTGVDTIYF. The CDR3, as DNA: TGTGCCAGCAGTTTGGGGACAGGGGTGGACACCATATATTTT. The full variable domain, rest sourced from reference TRBV28 and TRBJ1-3, is DVKVTQSSRYLVKRTGEKVFLECVQDMDHENMFWYRQDPGLGLRLIYFSYDVKMKEKGDIPEGYSVSREKKERFSLILESASTNQTSMYLCASSLGTGVDTIYFGEGSWLTVV.

This clone occurred a few times. The same CDR3 is also encoded by other DNA sequences in this sample. The V gene is TRBV24-1, the J gene TRBJ2-3; 8 positions agree with TRBD2. CDR1 KGHDR and CDR2 SFDVKD come from the germline V gene. Trimming removed 5 bases from V and 2 bases from J; junction bases left unmatched: 5. CDR3 size: 15 residues. CDR3 sequence (DNA): TGTGCCACCAGTGGTAGCGGGGACCTCACAGATACGCAGTATTTT. Translated: CATSGSGDLTDTQYF.

The rearrangement uses TRBV6-1 and TRBJ1-2; D might be TRBD1 (5 bases). Trimming left V 3 bases short and J 3 bases short, with 17 bases between. Germline-derived CDR1 and CDR2 are MNHNS and SASEGT. CDR3 size: 16 residues. The CDR3 sequence: CASSETAGLGHYGYTF. CDR3 DNA sequence: TGTGCCAGCAGTGAGACTGCAGGGTTGGGCCACTATGGCTACACCTTC.

CDR3 residues: CASSGGPIREKLFF. In DNA, the CDR3 is TGTGCCAGCAGTGGGGGGCCGATCCGTGAAAAACTGTTTTTT. This chain uses TRBV6-2 or TRBV6-3 with TRBJ1-4, with D tentatively TRBD1 (6 bases). With 5 bases removed from V and 7 bases from J, the gap between germline ends came to 14 bases. The CDR3 is 14 residues long. CDR1 is MNHEY and CDR2 is SVGEGT in the germline V gene.

The rearrangement links TRBV19 to TRBJ1-1, with D tentatively TRBD1 (5 bases). Germline lookup yields CDR1 LNHDA and CDR2 SQIVND (reference sequence). V lost 0 bases to trimming and J lost 10 bases, with 15 bases between them. The CDR3 length is 14 residues. CDR3 protein: CASSIDFGFGGAFF. The CDR3, as DNA: TGTGCCAGTAGTATAGATTTTGGATTCGGGGGAGCTTTCTTT.

The genes are TRBV4-2 and TRBJ2-5; the D gene is possibly TRBD2 (5 bases). V lost 3 bases to trimming and J lost 5 bases, with 10 bases between them. The CDR3 covers 13 residues. Germline V gene lookup returns CDR1 LGHNA and CDR2 YNFKEQ. CDR3 sequence: CASSHVGEETQYF. Here the CDR3 DNA reads TGTGCCAGCAGCCATGTGGGAGAGGAGACCCAGTACTTC.

CDR3 bases: TGTGCCAGCAGCTTGTCAGAAACCTACACCTTC. Translation gives CASSLSETYTF. The chain is built from TRBV7-9 and TRBJ1-2; no clear D. This CDR3 is built from 11 residues. Trimming left V 3 bases short and J 10 bases short, with 9 bases between. Germline assignment: CDR1 SEHNR and CDR2 FQNEAQ (reference sequence).

V usage is TRBV4-1 and J usage is TRBJ2-1; D is undetermined. This CDR3 contains 11 residues. The ends were cut back, 4 bases at V and 4 bases at J, with 2 bases in the middle. Germline V CDR1 and CDR2: MGHRA, YSYEKL. This CDR3 is CASSRYNEQFF. CDR3 nucleotide sequence: TGCGCCAGCAGCCGTTACAATGAGCAGTTCTTC.

This chain joins TRBV5-1 and TRBJ2-2, with TRBD1 as a possible D gene (6 bases). CDR1 SGHRS and CDR2 YFSETQ come from the germline V gene. The CDR3 consists of 16 residues. V was shortened by 0 bases and J by 1 base, with 10 bases between the two germline ends. CDR3 residues: CASSLETGRNTGELFF. DNA of the CDR3: TGCGCCAGCAGCTTGGAGACAGGTCGGAACACCGGGGAGCTGTTTTTT.

The chain combines TRBV21-1 with TRBJ1-1; TRBD1 is taken as the D call from the table, unchecked against the DNA. TRBV21-1 is given as a pseudogene. This CDR3 is 12 amino acids long. The chain's CDR3 is CASSNFRDKAFF. The CDR3 bases are TGTGCCAGCAGCAATTTCCGGGACAAAGCTTTCTTT.